The rows below give T cell receptor beta chains drawn from one sample of a study of Graves' ophthalmopathy and Graves' hyperthyroidism. TCRdb processed the multiplex PCR reads anew with MiXCR; each CDR3 protein has one entry. In the table there are over a million distinct CDR3 sequences, roughly 35% of which are singletons. The specimen was peripheral blood or thyroid tissue (not recorded which). The receptors were sampled from an adult man with Graves' hyperthyroidism. Each CDR3 is given with its conserved first and last residue. D genes are given only for firm matches. Clone size is shown for a subset of rows, as once, few, many or a class of expanded clone.

v_call	j_call	clone_size	d_call	cdr3_nt	cdr3_aa
TRBV11-2	TRBJ2-7	many	-	TGTGCCAGCAGTCCCGGGATTTACGAGCAGTACTTC	CASSPGIYEQYF
TRBV10-3	TRBJ2-5	-	TRBD2	TGTGCCCCAAGGACTAGCTGGGAGACCCAGTACTTC	CAPRTSWETQYF
TRBV7-2	TRBJ2-7	-	TRBD2	TGTGCCAGCAGTACTCTAGCGGGGGCCGAGCAGTACTTC	CASSTLAGAEQYF
TRBV7-9	TRBJ1-4	-	TRBD1	TGTGCCAGCAGCGACCAGGGGGCAGCGGGTGAAAAACTGTTTTTT	CASSDQGAAGEKLFF
TRBV6-5	TRBJ2-2	few	-	TGTGCCAGCAGTTACGCAGGAGGTGGCACCGGGGAGCTGTTTTTT	CASSYAGGGTGELFF
TRBV9	TRBJ1-1	many	-	TGTGCCAGCAGCGCTCGACTGGGGGGAATGAACACTGAAGCTTTCTTT	CASSARLGGMNTEAFF
TRBV20-1	TRBJ1-6	many	-	TGCAGTGCAGGTGGGGTAAATTCACCCCTCCACTTT	CSAGGVNSPLHF
TRBV7-2	TRBJ1-2	-	-	TGTGCCAGCAGCTTGGTGCCCTTGGGCTACACCTTC	CASSLVPLGYTF
TRBV20-1	TRBJ1-4	-	-	TGCAGTGCTAAAGCCACCGGGGCCGGTCGGGAAAAACTGTTTTTT	CSAKATGAGREKLFF
TRBV7-2	TRBJ2-7	-	-	TGTGCCAGAAGCTTAAGGGCCTGGGGAAGCGAGCAGTACTTC	CARSLRAWGSEQYF
TRBV10-3	TRBJ1-6	-	-	TGTGCCAGCAGTCTCAACTGGAAAAGCTCCTATAATTCACCCCTCCACTTT	CASSLNWKSSYNSPLHF
TRBV29-1	TRBJ1-2	-	TRBD1	TGCAGCGTTGTACTTCCGACAGGGGGAGGCTATGGCTACACCTTC	CSVVLPTGGGYGYTF
TRBV10-3	TRBJ2-5	many	TRBD2	TGTGCCATCAGTGAGCCGCGGACTAGCGGGGAAGAGACCCAGTACTTC	CAISEPRTSGEETQYF
TRBV10-3	TRBJ1-1	many	-	TGTGCCATCACAGTGAACACTGAAGCTTTCTTT	CAITVNTEAFF
TRBV29-1	TRBJ2-7	many	TRBD1	TGCAGCGTTGGAAGGGACAGGGCCTACGAGCAGTACTTC	CSVGRDRAYEQYF
TRBV9	TRBJ2-7	-	TRBD2	TGTGCCAGCAGCGTAGTACCCGGGACTAGCGAATACGAGCAGTACTTC	CASSVVPGTSEYEQYF
TRBV12-3/TRBV12-4	TRBJ2-2	-	-	TGTGCCAGCAGTTTATTCGCGGTCCCTAAAGGCGGGGAGCTGTTTTTT	CASSLFAVPKGGELFF